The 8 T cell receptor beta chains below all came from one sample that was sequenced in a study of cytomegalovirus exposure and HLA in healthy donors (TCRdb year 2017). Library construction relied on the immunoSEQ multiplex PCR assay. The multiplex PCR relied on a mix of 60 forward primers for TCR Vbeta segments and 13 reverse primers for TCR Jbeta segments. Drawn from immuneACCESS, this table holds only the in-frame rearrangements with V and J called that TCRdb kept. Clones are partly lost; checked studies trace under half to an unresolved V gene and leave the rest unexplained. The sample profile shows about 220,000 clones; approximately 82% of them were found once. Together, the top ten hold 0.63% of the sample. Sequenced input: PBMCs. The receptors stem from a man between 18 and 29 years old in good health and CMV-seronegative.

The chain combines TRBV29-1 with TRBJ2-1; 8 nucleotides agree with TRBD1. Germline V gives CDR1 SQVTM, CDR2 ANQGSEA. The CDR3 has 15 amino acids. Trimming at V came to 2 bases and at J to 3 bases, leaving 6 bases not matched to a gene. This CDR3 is CSVEPLDRVYNEQFF. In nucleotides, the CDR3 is TGCAGCGTTGAACCCCTGGACAGGGTCTACAATGAGCAGTTCTTC.

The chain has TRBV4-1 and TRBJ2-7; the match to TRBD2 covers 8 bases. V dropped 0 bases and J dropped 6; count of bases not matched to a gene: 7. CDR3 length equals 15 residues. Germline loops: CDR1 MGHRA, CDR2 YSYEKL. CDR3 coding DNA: TGCGCCAGCAGCCAAGATTGGCTAGCGGGCGTCGAGCAGTACTTC. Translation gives CASSQDWLAGVEQYF.

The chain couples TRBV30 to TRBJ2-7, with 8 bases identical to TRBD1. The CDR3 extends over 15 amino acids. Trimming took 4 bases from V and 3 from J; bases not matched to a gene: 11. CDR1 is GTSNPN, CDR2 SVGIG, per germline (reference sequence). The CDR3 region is CAWTPSAGGIYEQYF. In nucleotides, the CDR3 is TGTGCCTGGACCCCCTCTGCAGGGGGCATCTACGAGCAGTACTTC.

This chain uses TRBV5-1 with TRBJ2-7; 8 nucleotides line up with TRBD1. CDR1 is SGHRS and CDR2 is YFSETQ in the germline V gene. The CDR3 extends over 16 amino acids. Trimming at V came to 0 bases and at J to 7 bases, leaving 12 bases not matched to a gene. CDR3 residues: CASSLGSWQGAGEQYF. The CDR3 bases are TGCGCCAGCAGCTTGGGTTCGTGGCAGGGGGCTGGGGAGCAGTACTTC.

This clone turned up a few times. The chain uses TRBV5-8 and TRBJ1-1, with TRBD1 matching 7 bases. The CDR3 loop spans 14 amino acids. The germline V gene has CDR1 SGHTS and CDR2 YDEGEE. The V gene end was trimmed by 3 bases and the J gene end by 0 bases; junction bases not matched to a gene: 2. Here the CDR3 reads CASSWGQMNTEAFF. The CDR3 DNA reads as TGTGCCAGCAGCTGGGGACAGATGAACACTGAAGCTTTCTTT. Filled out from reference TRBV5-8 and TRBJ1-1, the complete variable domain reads EAGVTQSPTHLIKTRGQQATLRCSPISGHTSVYWYQQALGLGLQFLLWYDEGEERNRGNFPPRFSGRQFPNYSSELNVNALELEDSALYLCASSWGQMNTEAFFGQGTRLTVV.

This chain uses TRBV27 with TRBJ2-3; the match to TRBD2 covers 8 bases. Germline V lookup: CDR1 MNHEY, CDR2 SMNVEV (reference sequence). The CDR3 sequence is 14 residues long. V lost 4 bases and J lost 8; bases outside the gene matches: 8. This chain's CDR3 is CASSSLPGGPTQYF. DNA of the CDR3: TGTGCCAGCAGTTCTCTCCCGGGAGGGCCTACGCAGTATTTT.

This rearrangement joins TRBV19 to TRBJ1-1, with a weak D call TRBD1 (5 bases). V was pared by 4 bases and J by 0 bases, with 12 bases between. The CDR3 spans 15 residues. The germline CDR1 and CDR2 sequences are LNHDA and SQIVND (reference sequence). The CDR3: CASSTRGGMNTEAFF. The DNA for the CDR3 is TGTGCCAGTAGTACCCGGGGGGGGATGAACACTGAAGCTTTCTTT.

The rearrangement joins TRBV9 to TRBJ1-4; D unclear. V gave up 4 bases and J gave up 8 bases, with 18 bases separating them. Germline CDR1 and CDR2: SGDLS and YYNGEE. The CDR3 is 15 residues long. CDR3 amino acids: CASSPGASTGEKLFF. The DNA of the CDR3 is TGTGCCAGCAGCCCCGGAGCGTCCACGGGGGAAAAACTGTTTTTT.